By proportion, the clone carrying this T cell receptor beta chain is medium-sized. A distinct unique molecular identifier was carried by each TCR cDNA molecule. From the 5' RACE reads, TCRdb called clonotypes with MiXCR, one entry per CDR3 protein. The table shows over 950 distinct CDR3 sequences, with 38% occurring only once. These data are taken from a study of spatial heterogeneity in lung cancer. About the study: Beta-chain sequences were consistently detected more often than alpha-chain sequences.

Per the germline V gene, CDR1 is SGHAT and CDR2 is FQNNGV. The V end was cut by 1 base, the J end by 5 bases, with 8 bases between. The length of the CDR3 is 14 residues. Time point reported: sample taken at primary tumor resection. The clonotype originates from a male donor with early-stage non-small cell lung cancer. Sequenced here: normal lung tissue next to the tumor, sampled at surgery. The V and J genes are TRBV11-2 and TRBJ1-4; D is unresolved. The CDR3 region has the DNA TGTGCCAGCAGCTTAGGTGCAGAAAATGAAAAACTGTTTTTT. Translated: CASSLGAENEKLFF. The complete variable domain, with remaining parts taken from reference TRBV11-2 and TRBJ1-4, reads EAGVAQSPRYKIIEKRQSVAFWCNPISGHATLYWYQQILGQGPKLLIQFQNNGVVDDSQLPKDRFSAERLKGVDSTLKIQPAKLEDSAVYLCASSLGAENEKLFFGSGTQLSVL.